A selection of T cell receptor beta chains follows, all from one sample in a study of T cell responses to AZD1222 COVID-19 vaccine. The method was immunoSEQ multiplex PCR; TCRdb's version includes in-frame clones alone and lacks a portion of them. The repertoire consists of 65,000 to 95,000 clones, with 70% to 90% occurring once and the leading ten covering over 9.5%. Sequenced material: peripheral blood, taken 28 days after the second AZD1222 dose. The source of these receptors is an adult who received the AZD1222 COVID-19 vaccine. Both conserved end residues are part of each CDR3. D genes are given only for firm matches.

D gene: TRBD2; V gene: TRBV2; J gene: TRBJ2-3; CDR3 DNA: TGTGCCAGCGGGGGGGGAGATACGCAGTATTTT; CDR3 protein: CASGGGDTQYF
D gene: .; V gene: TRBV28; J gene: TRBJ1-5; CDR3 DNA: TGTGCCAGCACCCCACGGGGGAGGGGCGGGCTCAATCAGCCCCAGCATTTT; CDR3 protein: CASTPRGRGGLNQPQHF
D gene: TRBD1; V gene: TRBV6-5; J gene: TRBJ1-2; CDR3 DNA: TGTGCCAGCAGGGACTTTGAACAGGGGGCCCCTGGCTACACCTTC; CDR3 protein: CASRDFEQGAPGYTF
D gene: .; V gene: TRBV29-1; J gene: TRBJ1-1; CDR3 DNA: TGCAGCGTTGAAAAGGGGGGGAACACTGAAGCTTTCTTT; CDR3 protein: CSVEKGGNTEAFF
D gene: .; V gene: TRBV5-4; J gene: TRBJ1-1; CDR3 DNA: TGTGCCAGCAGCTTGCCCGGGTCTGGGTTGCTGAACACTGAAGCTTTCTTT; CDR3 protein: CASSLPGSGLLNTEAFF
D gene: .; V gene: TRBV5-6; J gene: TRBJ2-3; CDR3 DNA: TGTGCCAGCAGCTTGAACGTATATACGCAGTATTTT; CDR3 protein: CASSLNVYTQYF
D gene: .; V gene: TRBV10-3; J gene: TRBJ2-1; CDR3 DNA: TGTGCCATCAATAGTTATCGGGGGGCCGGTTTCGATGAGCAGTTCTTC; CDR3 protein: CAINSYRGAGFDEQFF
D gene: TRBD1; V gene: TRBV6-5; J gene: TRBJ2-3; CDR3 DNA: TGTGCCAGCAGGGGACAGGGGTATAGCACAGATACGCAGTATTTT; CDR3 protein: CASRGQGYSTDTQYF
D gene: TRBD1; V gene: TRBV2; J gene: TRBJ2-7; CDR3 DNA: TGTGCCAGCGGGACAGGGGTGGGCGAGCAGTACTTC; CDR3 protein: CASGTGVGEQYF
D gene: .; V gene: TRBV27; J gene: TRBJ2-7; CDR3 DNA: TGTGCCAGCAGTCCGACAAATCCCACTTACGAGCAGTACTTC; CDR3 protein: CASSPTNPTYEQYF
D gene: .; V gene: TRBV19; J gene: TRBJ1-2; CDR3 DNA: TGTGCCAGTAGTATAAGGTACGGGACCGATAACTATGGCTACACCTTC; CDR3 protein: CASSIRYGTDNYGYTF